Listed here are 29 T cell receptor beta chains from one sample, sequenced in a study of blood T cell repertoires in COVID-19. This table comes from immunoSEQ multiplex PCR, and its TCRdb copy is limited to in-frame clones, with some not included. Of roughly 200,000 clones listed, 65% to 85% are singletons. The sample was peripheral blood. These TCRs come from a man in his forties or fifties with active or convalescent COVID-19.

The chain uses TRBV29-1 and TRBJ1-1; D is uncertain. Per germline, CDR1 SQVTM and CDR2 ANQGSEA. Trimming stripped 6 bases from V and 5 bases from J, with 19 bases between. CDR3 size: 14 residues. Written as DNA, the CDR3 is TGCAGCGTAACAAAGGGTCTAAGCGGGACTGAAGCTTTCTTT. It encodes CSVTKGLSGTEAFF.

The V and J genes are TRBV19 and TRBJ1-3, with D unclear. Trimming left V 10 bases short and J 2 bases short, with 12 bases between. In germline, CDR1 is LNHDA, CDR2 SQIVND (reference sequence). This CDR3 is built from 13 residues. In DNA form, the CDR3 reads TGTGCCACTTGCGGGAGAGCTGGAAACACCATATATTTT. As protein: CATCGRAGNTIYF.

This chain uses TRBV2 with TRBJ2-7; 9 nucleotides match TRBD2. The CDR3 covers 13 residues. J was trimmed by 4 bases and V by 4 bases; bases with no gene match: 2. Germline lookup yields CDR1 SNHLY and CDR2 FYNNEI. The CDR3 loop reads CASSVSGGYEQYF. The CDR3 bases are TGTGCCAGCAGTGTCAGCGGGGGGTACGAGCAGTACTTC.

This chain joins TRBV6-5 and TRBJ2-7; TRBD1 might be the D (5 bases). The V and J ends lost 6 bases and 7 bases respectively, with 19 bases between them. The CDR3 length is 14 residues. CDR1 and CDR2 (germline): MNHEY, SVGAGI. The DNA of the CDR3 is TGTGCCAGCAGGGTTTTTGGCGCAGGGCGGGAGCAGTACTTC. It encodes CASRVFGAGREQYF.

This clone showed up just once. The chain combines TRBV7-9 with TRBJ2-3; the match to TRBD1 covers 7 bases. The CDR3 is 14 residues long. Losses at the gene ends were 5 bases for V and 5 bases for J; bases not matched to a gene: 7. Germline assignment: CDR1 SEHNR and CDR2 FQNEAQ (reference sequence). CDR3 sequence: CASSLTGVRDTQYF. The CDR3 nucleotides read TGTGCCAGCAGCCTCACAGGGGTAAGAGATACGCAGTATTTT.

The rearrangement uses TRBV6-5 and TRBJ2-5, with 11 bases lining up with TRBD1. The CDR3 runs to 15 residues. Germline lookup yields CDR1 MNHEY and CDR2 SVGAGI. After removal of 6 bases from V and 4 bases from J, the junction contained 7 bases not matched to a gene. The CDR3 loop is CASRKDRGQVETQYF. The CDR3 DNA is TGTGCCAGCAGGAAGGACAGGGGGCAGGTAGAGACCCAGTACTTC.

The chain recombines TRBV6-1 with TRBJ2-7, with D possibly being TRBD2 (6 bases). CDR1 is MNHNS, CDR2 SASEGT, per germline. The V and J ends lost 8 bases and 1 base respectively, with 15 bases between them. CDR3 length equals 14 residues. CDR3 sequence: CASYLDGGSYEQYF. As DNA, the CDR3 is TGTGCCAGCTACCTTGACGGGGGATCCTACGAGCAGTACTTC.

This chain links TRBV7-3 with TRBJ2-2; D gene uncertain. Germline V gene lookup returns CDR1 SGHTA and CDR2 FQGTGA. V was pared by 1 base and J by 0 bases, with 9 bases between. The CDR3 runs 16 residues. The CDR3 nucleotides are TGTGCCAGCAGCTTAATGTCCAGGACGAACACCGGGGAGCTGTTTTTT. Its translation is CASSLMSRTNTGELFF.

V usage is TRBV15 and J usage is TRBJ2-7, with a weak D call TRBD2 (5 bases). The germline CDR1 and CDR2 sequences are LNHNV and YYDKDF (reference sequence). V lost 0 bases and J lost 3, with 18 bases in between. The CDR3 is 17 residues long. The CDR3 coding sequence is TGTGCCACCAGCAGAGAAGGGCGGGCAGGTGAGATCTACGAGCAGTACTTC. It is translated as CATSREGRAGEIYEQYF. The entire variable domain, with the rest obtained from reference TRBV15 and TRBJ2-7, is as follows: DAMVIQNPRYQVTQFGKPVTLSCSQTLNHNVMYWYQQKSSQAPKLLFHYYDKDFNNEADTPDNFQSRRPNTSFCFLDIRSPGLGDTAMYLCATSREGRAGEIYEQYFGPGTRLTVT.

CDR3 loop: CASSYSDRGGYGYTF. The CDR3, as DNA: TGTGCCAGCAGTTACTCGGACAGGGGCGGGTATGGCTACACCTTC. J is TRBJ1-2 and V is TRBV6-6; 9 bases are shared with TRBD1. CDR1 and CDR2 from the germline V gene are MNHNY and SVGAGI (reference sequence). The CDR3 contains 15 residues. V was clipped by 0 bases and J by 5 bases; unmatched bases: 4.

The CDR3 region is CAISRDLNEKLFF. The CDR3 DNA reads TGTGCCATCAGCCGGGACTTGAATGAAAAACTGTTTTTT. The chain uses TRBV10-3 and TRBJ1-4; D may be TRBD1 (5 bases). The CDR3 totals 13 residues. The germline gives CDR1 ENHRY, CDR2 SYGVKD. Trimming took off 6 bases at V and 5 bases at J, with 10 bases between the two ends.

This sequence joins TRBV30 and TRBJ1-2; a possible D gene is TRBD1 (5 bases). From germline, CDR1 is GTSNPN and CDR2 SVGIG (reference sequence). The CDR3 has 13 amino acids. The germline V and J ends were trimmed by 1 base and 2 bases, with 8 bases remaining between them. This CDR3 reads CAWSETVNYGYTF. In DNA, the CDR3 is TGTGCCTGGAGTGAGACAGTCAACTATGGCTACACCTTC.

The chain links TRBV27 to TRBJ1-5; no clear D gene. V lost 8 bases to trimming and J lost 2 bases, with 10 bases between them. Germline-derived CDR1 and CDR2 are MNHEY and SMNVEV (reference sequence). The CDR3 is made up of 13 amino acids. The CDR3 here is CASSRDGNQPQHF. CDR3 sequence (DNA): TGTGCCAGCTCTCGGGATGGCAATCAGCCCCAGCATTTT.

The DNA for the CDR3 is TGTGCCAGCAGTTCCTTACAGGGCCCGTCGAGCACAGATACGCAGTATTTT. It encodes CASSSLQGPSSTDTQYF. The chain carries TRBV27 and TRBJ2-3, with D possibly TRBD1 on 6 matching bases. Looked up from germline, CDR1 is MNHEY and CDR2 is SMNVEV (reference sequence). The CDR3 is 17 residues long. The V and J ends lost 4 bases and 0 bases respectively, with 17 bases between them.

The chain uses TRBV6-5 and TRBJ1-6, with D tentatively TRBD1 (5 bases). With 8 bases removed from V and 7 bases from J, the gap between germline ends came to 9 bases. The CDR3 runs to 12 residues. Germline CDR1 is MNHEY and CDR2 is SVGAGI. CDR3 sequence reads: CASAGPNSPLHF. The DNA for the CDR3 is TGTGCCAGCGCAGGGCCGAATTCACCCCTCCACTTT.

The sample holds a few counts of this clone. The chain joins TRBV6-5 to TRBJ1-4; D may be TRBD1 (6 bases). The CDR3 has 15 residues. Trimming removed 5 bases from V and 7 bases from J, with 17 bases in between. Germline V lookup: CDR1 MNHEY, CDR2 SVGAGI. CDR3 DNA sequence: TGTGCCAGCAGTCAAATACAGGGCTCCGGTGAAAAACTGTTTTTT. Encoded protein: CASSQIQGSGEKLFF.

The rearrangement links TRBV18 to TRBJ1-5; possibly TRBD1 for D (6 bases). The germline V gene has CDR1 KGHSH and CDR2 LQKENI. V was shortened by 3 bases and J by 1 base, with 16 bases between the two germline ends. The CDR3 extends over 17 amino acids. CDR3 amino acids: CASSPRLVTGSNQPQHF. The CDR3 DNA sequence: TGTGCCAGCTCACCTCGGTTGGTTACAGGGAGCAATCAGCCCCAGCATTTT.

This chain uses TRBV11-3 with TRBJ2-3, with 15 bases aligning to TRBD2. The germline V gene has CDR1 SGHNT and CDR2 YENEEA. The CDR3 contains 17 residues. With 5 bases clipped from V and 5 bases from J, the junction kept 8 bases outside the gene matches. CDR3 nucleotide sequence: TGTGCCAGCAGCCCAGGACTAGCGGGAGGGATTGGAGATACGCAGTATTTT. Translating gives CASSPGLAGGIGDTQYF.

The rearrangement uses TRBV19 and TRBJ2-7; 8 nucleotides agree with TRBD1. V lost 4 bases to trimming and J lost 2 bases; unmatched junction nucleotides: 4. Per germline, CDR1 LNHDA and CDR2 SQIVND (reference sequence). The CDR3 extends over 14 amino acids. This CDR3 is CASSRSRGPYEQYF. In DNA, the CDR3 is TGTGCCAGTAGTAGGAGCAGGGGGCCCTACGAGCAGTACTTC.

This chain uses TRBV2 with TRBJ2-7, with D perhaps matching TRBD2 (5 bases). V gave up 2 bases and J gave up 3 bases, with 11 bases separating them. The CDR3 has 14 residues. Germline V gives CDR1 SNHLY, CDR2 FYNNEI. Here the CDR3 DNA reads TGTGCCAGCAGTGAAAGTTCCGGGGACTACGAGCAGTACTTC. Protein: CASSESSGDYEQYF.

A single count supports this clone. The gene calls are TRBV7-9 and TRBJ1-1; 9 nucleotides line up with TRBD1. The J segment lost 0 bases and the V segment lost 4 bases, leaving 9 bases of the junction unmatched. Looked up from germline, CDR1 is SEHNR and CDR2 is FQNEAQ (reference sequence). The CDR3 is 17 amino acids. Written as DNA, the CDR3 is TGTGCCAGCAGCTCTGCCCCCGGGACAGGGTTGAACACTGAAGCTTTCTTT. Residues: CASSSAPGTGLNTEAFF.

The chain is built from TRBV6-5 and TRBJ2-7; 7 positions match TRBD1. Germline V gene sequence: CDR1 MNHEY, CDR2 SVGAGI. The J segment lost 0 bases and the V segment lost 6 bases, leaving 5 bases of the junction unmatched. The CDR3 spans 14 residues. The DNA for the CDR3 is TGTGCCAGCAGGGAGACAGGGAGCTCCTACGAGCAGTACTTC. Translating it yields CASRETGSSYEQYF.

Only a few counts were recorded for this clone. V and J are TRBV24-1 and TRBJ1-3, with 10 bases fitting TRBD1. This CDR3 contains 15 residues. Germline V gene data show CDR1 as KGHDR and CDR2 as SFDVKD. Trimming at V came to 4 bases and at J to 2 bases, leaving 1 base not matched to a gene. The CDR3 spells CATSEGTGAGNTIYF. The CDR3 nucleotides are TGTGCCACCAGTGAGGGGACAGGGGCTGGAAACACCATATATTTT.

The chain recombines TRBV7-2 with TRBJ2-4; 7 nucleotides match TRBD1. Trimming cost V 3 bases and J 1 base; bases outside gene matches: 0. The V gene's germline CDR1 is SGHTA and CDR2 FQGNSA. There are 14 residues in the CDR3. The CDR3 loop reads CASSLTGAKNIQYF. CDR3 DNA: TGTGCCAGCAGCTTGACAGGGGCCAAAAACATTCAGTACTTC.

This chain joins TRBV9 and TRBJ1-2; a weak D match, TRBD1 (6 bases). CDR1 and CDR2 from the germline V gene are SGDLS and YYNGEE. Trimming removed 6 bases from V and 2 bases from J, with 17 bases in between. The CDR3 is 15 residues long. The CDR3, as DNA: TGTGCCAGCACTCCCGAGGGGGGGAGAAACTATGGCTACACCTTC. Translated: CASTPEGGRNYGYTF.

V and J are TRBV19 and TRBJ1-2, with D tentatively TRBD1 (6 bases). This CDR3 has 15 amino acids. The V gene's germline CDR1 is LNHDA and CDR2 SQIVND (reference sequence). Deletions cut 3 bases from V and 7 bases from J, with 18 bases between. The CDR3 reads CASSIGGGVKSGYTF. In nucleotides, the CDR3 is TGTGCCAGTAGTATTGGGGGGGGCGTTAAATCTGGCTACACCTTC.

CDR3 in DNA: TGTGCCAGTGCTAAAGGGGGTTTGAACACTGAAGCTTTCTTT. Protein: CASAKGGLNTEAFF. V gene TRBV19 combines with J gene TRBJ1-1; TRBD1 might be the D (6 bases). The CDR3 covers 14 residues. CDR1 LNHDA and CDR2 SQIVND come from the germline V gene (reference sequence). With 8 bases removed from V and 0 bases from J, the gap between germline ends came to 13 bases.

CDR3 sequence: CAISEGGGVMNTEAFF. DNA for the CDR3: TGTGCCATCAGTGAGGGCGGGGGAGTGATGAACACTGAAGCTTTCTTT. This chain joins TRBV10-3 and TRBJ1-1; TRBD1 might be the D (5 bases). V dropped 2 bases and J dropped 0 bases, with 13 bases sitting between them. Germline values: CDR1 ENHRY, CDR2 SYGVKD. CDR3 size: 16 residues.

J is TRBJ1-5 and V is TRBV19; tentatively, D is TRBD1 (5 bases). Trimming stripped 7 bases from V and 7 bases from J, with 23 bases between. This CDR3 has 16 amino acids. Germline V gene sequence: CDR1 LNHDA, CDR2 SQIVND (reference sequence). The CDR3 bases are TGTGCCAGTATCGATTATGGCAGGGAGGATCGACAGCCCCAGCATTTT. Translating gives CASIDYGREDRQPQHF.